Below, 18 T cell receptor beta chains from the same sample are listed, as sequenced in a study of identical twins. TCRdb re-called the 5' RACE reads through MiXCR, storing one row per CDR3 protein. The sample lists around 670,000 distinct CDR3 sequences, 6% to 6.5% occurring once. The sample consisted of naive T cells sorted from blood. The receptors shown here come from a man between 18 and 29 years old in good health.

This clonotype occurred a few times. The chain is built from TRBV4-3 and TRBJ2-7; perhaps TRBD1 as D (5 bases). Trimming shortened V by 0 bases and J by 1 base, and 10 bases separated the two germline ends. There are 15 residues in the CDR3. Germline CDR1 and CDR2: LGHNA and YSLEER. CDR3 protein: CASSQDNQGSYEQYF. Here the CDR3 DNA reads TGCGCCAGCAGCCAAGATAATCAGGGATCCTACGAGCAGTACTTC.

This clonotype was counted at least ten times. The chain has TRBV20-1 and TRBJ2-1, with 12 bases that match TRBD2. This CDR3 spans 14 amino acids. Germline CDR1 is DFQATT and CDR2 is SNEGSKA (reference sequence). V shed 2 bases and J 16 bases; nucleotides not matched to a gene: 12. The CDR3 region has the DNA TGCAGTGCTAGACCTAGGCTAGCGGGAGGGCCTTTCTTCTTC. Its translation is CSARPRLAGGPFFF.

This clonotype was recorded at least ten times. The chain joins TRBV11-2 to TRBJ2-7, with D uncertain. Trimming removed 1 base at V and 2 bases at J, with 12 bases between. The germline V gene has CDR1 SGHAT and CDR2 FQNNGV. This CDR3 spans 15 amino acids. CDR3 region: CASSLGPDRAYEQYF. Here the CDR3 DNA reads TGTGCCAGCAGCTTAGGCCCAGATCGAGCCTACGAGCAGTACTTC.

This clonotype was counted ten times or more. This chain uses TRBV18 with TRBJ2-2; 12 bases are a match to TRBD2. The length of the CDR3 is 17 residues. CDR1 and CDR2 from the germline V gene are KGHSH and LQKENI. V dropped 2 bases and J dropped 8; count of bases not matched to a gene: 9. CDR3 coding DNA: TGTGCCAGCTCACCAAGGACTAGCGGGACCGGAACGGGGGAGCTGTTTTTT. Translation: CASSPRTSGTGTGELFF. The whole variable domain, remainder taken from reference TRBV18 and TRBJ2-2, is NAGVMQNPRHLVRRRGQEARLRCSPMKGHSHVYWYRQLPEEGLKFMVYLQKENIIDESGMPKERFSAEFPKEGPSILRIQQVVRGDSAAYFCASSPRTSGTGTGELFFGEGSRLTVL.

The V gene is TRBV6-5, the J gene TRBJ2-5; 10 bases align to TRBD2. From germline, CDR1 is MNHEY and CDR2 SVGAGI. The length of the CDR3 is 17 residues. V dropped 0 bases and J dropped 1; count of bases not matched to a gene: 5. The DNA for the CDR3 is TGTGCCAGCAGTTACTCGAGGCTAGCGGGAGTCCAAGAGACCCAGTACTTC. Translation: CASSYSRLAGVQETQYF.

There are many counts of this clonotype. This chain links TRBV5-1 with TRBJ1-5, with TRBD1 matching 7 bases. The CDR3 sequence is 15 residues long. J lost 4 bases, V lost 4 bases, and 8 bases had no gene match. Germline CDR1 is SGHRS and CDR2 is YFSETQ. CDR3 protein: CASSLGTAFNQPQHF. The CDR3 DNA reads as TGCGCCAGCAGCCTGGGGACAGCGTTTAATCAGCCCCAGCATTTT.

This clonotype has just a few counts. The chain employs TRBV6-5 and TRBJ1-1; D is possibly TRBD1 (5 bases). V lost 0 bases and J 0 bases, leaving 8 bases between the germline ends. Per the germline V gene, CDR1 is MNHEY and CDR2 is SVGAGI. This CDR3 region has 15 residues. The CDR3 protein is CASSYSRQMNTEAFF. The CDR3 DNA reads TGTGCCAGCAGTTACTCGCGACAGATGAACACTGAAGCTTTCTTT.

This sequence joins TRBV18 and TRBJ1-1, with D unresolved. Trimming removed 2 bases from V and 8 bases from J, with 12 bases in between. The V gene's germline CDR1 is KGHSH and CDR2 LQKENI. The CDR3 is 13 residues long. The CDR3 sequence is CASSPVGLGEAFF. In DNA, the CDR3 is TGTGCCAGCTCACCAGTTGGCCTGGGGGAAGCTTTCTTT.

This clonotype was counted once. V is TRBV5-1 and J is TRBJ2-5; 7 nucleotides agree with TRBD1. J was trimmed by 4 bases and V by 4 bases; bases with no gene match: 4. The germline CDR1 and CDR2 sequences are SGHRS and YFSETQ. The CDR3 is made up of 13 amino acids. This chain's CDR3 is CASSVDRAETQYF. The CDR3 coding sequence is TGCGCCAGCAGCGTAGACAGGGCAGAGACCCAGTACTTC.

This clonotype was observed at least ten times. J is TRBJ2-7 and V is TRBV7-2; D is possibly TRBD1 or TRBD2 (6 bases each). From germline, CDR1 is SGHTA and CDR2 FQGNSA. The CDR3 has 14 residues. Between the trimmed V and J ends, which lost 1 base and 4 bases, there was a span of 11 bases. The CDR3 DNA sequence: TGTGCCAGCAGCTTAGAGGGGGAGGAATACGAGCAGTACTTC. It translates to CASSLEGEEYEQYF.

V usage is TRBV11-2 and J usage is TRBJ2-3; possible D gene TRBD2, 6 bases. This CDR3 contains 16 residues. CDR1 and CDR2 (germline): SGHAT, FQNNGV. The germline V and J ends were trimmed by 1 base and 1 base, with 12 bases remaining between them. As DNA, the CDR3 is TGTGCCAGCAGCTTAGCCCGACTAGAGGGCACAGATACGCAGTATTTT. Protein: CASSLARLEGTDTQYF.

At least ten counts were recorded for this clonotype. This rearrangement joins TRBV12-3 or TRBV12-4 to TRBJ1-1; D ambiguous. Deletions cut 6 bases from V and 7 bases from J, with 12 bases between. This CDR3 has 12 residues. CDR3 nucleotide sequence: TGTGCCAGCAGGACGAGGAGGGTTGAAGCTTTCTTT. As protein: CASRTRRVEAFF.

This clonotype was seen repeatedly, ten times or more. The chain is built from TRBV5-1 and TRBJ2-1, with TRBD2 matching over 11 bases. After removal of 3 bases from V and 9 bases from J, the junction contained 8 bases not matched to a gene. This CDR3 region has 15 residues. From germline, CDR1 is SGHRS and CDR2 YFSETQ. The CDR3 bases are TGCGCCAGCAGCTGGCAACTAGCGGGAGACACTGAGCAGTTCTTC. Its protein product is CASSWQLAGDTEQFF.

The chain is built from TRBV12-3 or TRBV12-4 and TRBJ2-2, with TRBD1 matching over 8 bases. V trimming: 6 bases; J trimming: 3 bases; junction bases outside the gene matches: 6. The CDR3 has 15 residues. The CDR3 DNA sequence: TGTGCCAGCAGCCAGGGGGCGACCTACACCGGGGAGCTGTTTTTT. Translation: CASSQGATYTGELFF.

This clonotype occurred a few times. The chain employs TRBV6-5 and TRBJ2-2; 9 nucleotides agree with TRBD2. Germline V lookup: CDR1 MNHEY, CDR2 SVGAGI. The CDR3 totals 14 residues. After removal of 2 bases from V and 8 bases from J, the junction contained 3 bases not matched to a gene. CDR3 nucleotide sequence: TGTGCCAGCAGTTACCGGCGGGAGGGGGGGGAGCTGTTTTTT. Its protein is CASSYRREGGELFF.

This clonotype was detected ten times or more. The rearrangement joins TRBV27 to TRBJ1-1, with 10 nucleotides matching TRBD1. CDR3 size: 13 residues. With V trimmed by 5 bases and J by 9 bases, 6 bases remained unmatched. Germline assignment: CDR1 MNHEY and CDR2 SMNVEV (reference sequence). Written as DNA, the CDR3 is TGTGCCAGCAGTCCCCGGACAGGGGGACAAGCTTTCTTT. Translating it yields CASSPRTGGQAFF.

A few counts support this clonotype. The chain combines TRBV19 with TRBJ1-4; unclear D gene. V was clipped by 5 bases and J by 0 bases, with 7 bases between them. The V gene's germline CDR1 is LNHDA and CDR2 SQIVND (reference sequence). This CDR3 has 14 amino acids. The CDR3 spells CASSPYATNEKLFF. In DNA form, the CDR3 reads TGTGCCAGTAGTCCGTATGCAACTAATGAAAAACTGTTTTTT.

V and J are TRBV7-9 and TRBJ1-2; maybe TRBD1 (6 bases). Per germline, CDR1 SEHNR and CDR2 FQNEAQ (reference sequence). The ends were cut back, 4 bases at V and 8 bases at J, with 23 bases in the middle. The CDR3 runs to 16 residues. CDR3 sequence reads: CASSSGGTTRMRGYTF. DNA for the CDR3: TGTGCCAGCAGCTCGGGGGGGACAACTCGAATGAGAGGCTACACCTTC.